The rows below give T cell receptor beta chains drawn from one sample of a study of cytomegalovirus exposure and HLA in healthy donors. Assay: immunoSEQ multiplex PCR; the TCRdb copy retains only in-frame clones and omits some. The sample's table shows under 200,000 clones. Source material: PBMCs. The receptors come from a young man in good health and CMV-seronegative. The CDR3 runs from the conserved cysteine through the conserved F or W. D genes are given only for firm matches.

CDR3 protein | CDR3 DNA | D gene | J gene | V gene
CASSLEQNSYEQYF | TGTGCCAGCAGCTTAGAACAGAACTCCTACGAGCAGTACTTC | . | TRBJ2-7 | TRBV11-3
CASTGFGGRNTEAFF | TGTGCCAGTACCGGGTTCGGGGGAAGAAACACTGAAGCTTTCTTT | . | TRBJ1-1 | TRBV19
CASKRQGDGYGYTF | TGTGCCAGTAAACGACAGGGGGACGGCTATGGCTACACCTTC | TRBD1 | TRBJ1-2 | TRBV19
CASSFGGGLNTEAFF | TGCGCCAGCAGCTTTGGTGGGGGGTTGAACACTGAAGCTTTCTTT | . | TRBJ1-1 | TRBV5-1
CASSPMRARGSEQYF | TGTGCCAGCTCACCAATGAGGGCTCGAGGTAGCGAGCAGTACTTC | . | TRBJ2-7 | TRBV18
CASSLTLDYEQYF | TGTGCCAGCAGCTTAACCCTAGATTACGAGCAGTACTTC | . | TRBJ2-7 | TRBV7-6
CASSLVGGGSPSGANVLTF | TGTGCCAGCAGCTTAGTTGGGGGGGGCAGCCCCTCTGGGGCCAACGTCCTGACTTTC | . | TRBJ2-6 | TRBV7-2
CASSIGQGSTEAFF | TGTGCCAGCAGCATAGGACAGGGGAGTACTGAAGCTTTCTTT | TRBD1 | TRBJ1-1 | TRBV28
CASSPHLSGRDYNEQFF | TGTGCCAGCAGCCCACACCTTAGCGGGAGGGACTACAATGAGCAGTTCTTC | TRBD2 | TRBJ2-1 | TRBV7-3
CAWSRGAVSYEQYF | TGTGCCTGGAGCCGGGGGGCGGTCTCCTACGAGCAGTACTTC | . | TRBJ2-7 | TRBV30
CAISETGRGTYEQYF | TGTGCCATCAGTGAGACAGGGAGGGGGACCTACGAGCAGTACTTC | . | TRBJ2-7 | TRBV10-3
CASSQGLGEGVGKEQFF | TGTGCCAGCAGCCAAGGATTAGGGGAAGGGGTCGGAAAGGAGCAGTTCTTC | . | TRBJ2-1 | TRBV14
CSVDRDDYGYTF | TGCAGCGTAGACAGGGACGACTATGGCTACACCTTC | TRBD1 | TRBJ1-2 | TRBV29-1
CASSLASVGTTDTQYF | TGCGCCAGCAGCTTGGCTAGCGTAGGAACCACAGATACGCAGTATTTT | . | TRBJ2-3 | TRBV5-1
CSVPGTSYRLQETQYF | TGCAGCGTTCCCGGGACAAGCTATCGTCTCCAAGAGACCCAGTACTTC | . | TRBJ2-5 | TRBV29-1
CASSRSGTASYEQYF | TGCGCCAGCAGTAGGTCGGGGACAGCTTCCTACGAGCAGTACTTC | TRBD1 | TRBJ2-7 | TRBV10-2
CASSLPSGSGETQYF | TGTGCCAGCAGCCTTCCTAGCGGGAGTGGGGAGACCCAGTACTTC | TRBD2 | TRBJ2-5 | TRBV7-9
CASSKTPADEKLFF | TGTGCCAGTAGTAAGACCCCCGCGGATGAAAAACTGTTTTTT | . | TRBJ1-4 | TRBV19
CASSLGTGGLSEGYTF | TGTGCCAGCAGTTTGGGGACAGGGGGGTTGTCGGAAGGCTACACCTTC | TRBD1 | TRBJ1-2 | TRBV28
CASSIVLGQGVDYGYTF | TGTGCCAGTAGTATAGTACTAGGACAGGGCGTGGACTATGGCTACACCTTC | TRBD1 | TRBJ1-2 | TRBV19
CATSRGSGETQYF | TGTGCCACCAGCAGAGGAAGCGGGGAGACCCAGTACTTC | . | TRBJ2-5 | TRBV15
CASSLWGQEEPQHF | TGCGCCAGCAGCTTGTGGGGACAGGAGGAACCCCAGCATTTT | TRBD1 | TRBJ1-5 | TRBV5-1
CASSLGGGGTDTQYF | TGTGCCAGCAGCTTGGGTGGGGGGGGCACAGATACGCAGTATTTT | TRBD2 | TRBJ2-3 | TRBV5-6
CASSEAGTGMFSGANVLTF | TGTGCCAGCAGCGAGGCCGGGACAGGGATGTTCTCTGGGGCCAACGTCCTGACTTTC | TRBD1 | TRBJ2-6 | TRBV9
CASTPGQAPFSSTDTQYF | TGTGCCAGCACCCCGGGACAGGCGCCCTTTTCTAGCACAGATACGCAGTATTTT | TRBD1 | TRBJ2-3 | TRBV25-1
CASSFSGVNQPQHF | TGTGCCAGCAGCTTCTCAGGGGTCAATCAGCCCCAGCATTTT | . | TRBJ1-5 | TRBV7-2
CASSPLATGSSRALHF | TGTGCCAGCAGCCCCCTTGCAACAGGGAGCTCGCGAGCCCTCCACTTT | . | TRBJ1-6 | TRBV9